Described below is a single T cell receptor beta chain sequence and its context. What it binds is unknown. The sample belongs to a study of T cell responses to AZD1222 COVID-19 vaccine. Whole-study results and caveats: Baseline testing showed seropositivity in only six or seven AZD1222 recipients.

Germline CDR1 is SGHTA and CDR2 is FQGNSA. Trimming removed 2 bases at V and 5 bases at J, with 15 bases between. CDR3 length: 15 residues. The repertoire was sequenced with immunoSEQ multiplex PCR; TCRdb's copy has only in-frame clones and lacks some. Of about 130,000 clones detected, roughly 93% appear once; the ten largest clones hold roughly 7.1%. The material was peripheral blood, obtained 28 days after the second AZD1222 dose. The source of this sequence is an adult who received the AZD1222 COVID-19 vaccine. The V gene is TRBV7-2, the J gene TRBJ1-2, with a possible D match to TRBD1 (6 bases). CDR3 nucleotides: TGTGCCAGCAGCTTAACAGGGCCAAAAAGTTATGGCTACACCTTC. Protein: CASSLTGPKSYGYTF. The whole variable domain, filled in from reference TRBV7-2 and TRBJ1-2, reads GAGVSQSPSNKVTEKGKDVELRCDPISGHTALYWYRQSLGQGLEFLIYFQGNSAPDKSGLPSDRFSAERTGGSVSTLTIQRTQQEDSAVYLCASSLTGPKSYGYTFGSGTRLTVV.